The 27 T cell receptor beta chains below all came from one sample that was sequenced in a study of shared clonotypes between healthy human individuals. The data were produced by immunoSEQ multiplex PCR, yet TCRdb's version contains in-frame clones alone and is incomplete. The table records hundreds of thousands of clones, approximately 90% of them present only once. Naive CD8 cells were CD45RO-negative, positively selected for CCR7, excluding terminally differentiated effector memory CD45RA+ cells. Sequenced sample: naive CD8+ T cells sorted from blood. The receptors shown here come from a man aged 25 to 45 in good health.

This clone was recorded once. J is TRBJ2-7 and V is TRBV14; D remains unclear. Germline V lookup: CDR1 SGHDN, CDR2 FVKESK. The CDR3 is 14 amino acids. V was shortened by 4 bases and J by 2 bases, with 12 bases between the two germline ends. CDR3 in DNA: TGTGCCAGCAGCCCATCCCGGTCTACCTACGAGCAGTACTTC. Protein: CASSPSRSTYEQYF.

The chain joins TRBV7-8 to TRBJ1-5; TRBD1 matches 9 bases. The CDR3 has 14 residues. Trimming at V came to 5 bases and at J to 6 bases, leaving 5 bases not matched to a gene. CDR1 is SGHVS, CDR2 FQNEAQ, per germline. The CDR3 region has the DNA TGTGCCAGCAGCGAAACAGGGGGCAGTCAGCCCCAGCATTTT. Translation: CASSETGGSQPQHF.

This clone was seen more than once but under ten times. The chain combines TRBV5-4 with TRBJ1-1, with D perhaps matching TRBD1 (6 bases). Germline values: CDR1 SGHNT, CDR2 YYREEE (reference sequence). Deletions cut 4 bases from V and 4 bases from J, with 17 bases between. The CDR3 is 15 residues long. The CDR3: CASSGGALGSTEAFF. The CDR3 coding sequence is TGTGCCAGCAGCGGGGGCGCGTTAGGGAGCACTGAAGCTTTCTTT.

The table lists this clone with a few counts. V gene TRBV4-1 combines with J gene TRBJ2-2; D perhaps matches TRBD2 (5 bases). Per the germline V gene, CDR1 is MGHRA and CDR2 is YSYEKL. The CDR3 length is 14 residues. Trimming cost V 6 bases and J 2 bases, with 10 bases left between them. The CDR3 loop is CASRYGSNTGELFF. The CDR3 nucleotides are TGCGCCAGCAGGTATGGGAGCAACACCGGGGAGCTGTTTTTT.

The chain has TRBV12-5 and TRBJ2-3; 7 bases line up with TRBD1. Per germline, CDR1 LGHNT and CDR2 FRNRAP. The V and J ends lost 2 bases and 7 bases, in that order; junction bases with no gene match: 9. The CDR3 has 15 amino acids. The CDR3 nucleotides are TGTGCTAGTGGTTTGTCAGGACAGGCCAATTATACGCAGTATTTT. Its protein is CASGLSGQANYTQYF.

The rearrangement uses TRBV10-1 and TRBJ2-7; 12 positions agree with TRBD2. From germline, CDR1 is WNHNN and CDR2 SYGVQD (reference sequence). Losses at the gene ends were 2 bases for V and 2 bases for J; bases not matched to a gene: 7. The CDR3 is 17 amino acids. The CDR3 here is CASSEDRPSGRAYEQYF. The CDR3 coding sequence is TGCGCCAGCAGTGAGGATAGGCCTAGCGGGAGGGCCTACGAGCAGTACTTC.

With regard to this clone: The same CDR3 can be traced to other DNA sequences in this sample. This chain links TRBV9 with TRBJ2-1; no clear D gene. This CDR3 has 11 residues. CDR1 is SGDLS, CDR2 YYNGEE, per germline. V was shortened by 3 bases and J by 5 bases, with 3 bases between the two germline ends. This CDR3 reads CASSGNNEQFF. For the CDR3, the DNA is TGTGCCAGCAGCGGCAACAATGAGCAGTTCTTC. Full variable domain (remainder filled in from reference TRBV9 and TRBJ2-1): DSGVTQTPKHLITATGQRVTLRCSPRSGDLSVYWYQQSLDQGLQFLIQYYNGEERAKGNILERFSAQQFPDLHSELNLSSLELGDSALYFCASSGNNEQFFGPGTRLTVL.

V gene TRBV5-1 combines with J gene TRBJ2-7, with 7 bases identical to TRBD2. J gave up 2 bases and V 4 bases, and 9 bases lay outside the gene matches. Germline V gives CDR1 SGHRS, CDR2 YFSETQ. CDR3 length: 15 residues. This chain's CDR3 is CASSILGGGTYEQYF. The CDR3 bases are TGCGCCAGCAGCATTCTCGGGGGAGGGACCTACGAGCAGTACTTC.

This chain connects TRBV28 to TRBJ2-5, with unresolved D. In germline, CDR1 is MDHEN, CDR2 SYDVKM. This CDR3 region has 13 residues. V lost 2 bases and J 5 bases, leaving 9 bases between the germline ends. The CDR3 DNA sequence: TGTGCCAGCAGTTTAACTGGGTGGGAGACCCAGTACTTC. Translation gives CASSLTGWETQYF. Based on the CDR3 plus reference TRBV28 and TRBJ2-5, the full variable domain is DVKVTQSSRYLVKRTGEKVFLECVQDMDHENMFWYRQDPGLGLRLIYFSYDVKMKEKGDIPEGYSVSREKKERFSLILESASTNQTSMYLCASSLTGWETQYFGPGTRLLVL.

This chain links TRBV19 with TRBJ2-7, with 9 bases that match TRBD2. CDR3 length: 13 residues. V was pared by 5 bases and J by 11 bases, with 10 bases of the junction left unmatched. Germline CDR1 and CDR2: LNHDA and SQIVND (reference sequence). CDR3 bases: TGTGCCAGTAGTGCCCTTTTAGCGGGAGACGAGTACTTC. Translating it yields CASSALLAGDEYF.

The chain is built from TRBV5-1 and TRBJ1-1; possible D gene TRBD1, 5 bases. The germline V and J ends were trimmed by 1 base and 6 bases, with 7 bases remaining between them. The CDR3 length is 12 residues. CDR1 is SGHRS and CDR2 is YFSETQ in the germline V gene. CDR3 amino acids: CASSLSGSEAFF. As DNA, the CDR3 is TGCGCCAGCAGCTTGTCAGGGTCTGAAGCTTTCTTT.

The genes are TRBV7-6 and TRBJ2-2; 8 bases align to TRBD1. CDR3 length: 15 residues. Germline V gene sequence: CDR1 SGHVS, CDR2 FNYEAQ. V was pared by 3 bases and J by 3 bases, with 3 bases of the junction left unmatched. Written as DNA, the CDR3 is TGTGCCAGCAGCTTCAGGGGGCCCGACACCGGGGAGCTGTTTTTT. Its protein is CASSFRGPDTGELFF.

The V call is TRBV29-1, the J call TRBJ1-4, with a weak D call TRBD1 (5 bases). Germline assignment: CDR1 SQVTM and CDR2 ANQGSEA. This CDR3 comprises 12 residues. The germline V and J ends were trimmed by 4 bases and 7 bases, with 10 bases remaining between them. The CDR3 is CSVGRVGEKLFF. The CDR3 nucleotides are TGCAGCGTTGGCAGGGTGGGTGAAAAACTGTTTTTT.

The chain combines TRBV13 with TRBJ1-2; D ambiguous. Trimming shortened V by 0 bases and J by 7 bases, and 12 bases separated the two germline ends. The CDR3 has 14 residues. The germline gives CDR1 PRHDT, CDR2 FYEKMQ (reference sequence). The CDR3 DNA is TGTGCCAGCAGCTTAGGAGCGGGCCTGGGTGGCTACACCTTC. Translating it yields CASSLGAGLGGYTF.

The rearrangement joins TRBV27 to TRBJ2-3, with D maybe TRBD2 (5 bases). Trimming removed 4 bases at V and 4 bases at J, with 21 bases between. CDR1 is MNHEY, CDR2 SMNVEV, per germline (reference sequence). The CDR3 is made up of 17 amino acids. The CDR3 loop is CASSSALIGLNPDTQYF. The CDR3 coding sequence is TGTGCCAGCAGTTCTGCCCTCATCGGACTCAACCCAGATACGCAGTATTTT.

The CDR3 protein is CASSQGTVLNYGYTF. CDR3 nucleotide sequence: TGTGCCAGTAGTCAAGGGACAGTTCTAAACTATGGCTACACCTTC. The rearrangement links TRBV19 to TRBJ1-2, with 7 bases lining up with TRBD1. This CDR3 is built from 15 residues. V trimming: 5 bases; J trimming: 2 bases; junction bases outside the gene matches: 8. Germline V lookup: CDR1 LNHDA, CDR2 SQIVND (reference sequence).

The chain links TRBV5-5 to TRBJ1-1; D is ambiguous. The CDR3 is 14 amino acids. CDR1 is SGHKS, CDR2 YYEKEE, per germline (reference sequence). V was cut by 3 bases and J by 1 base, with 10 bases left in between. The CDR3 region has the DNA TGTGCCAGCAGCTCCGATGCGGCGAACACTGAAGCTTTCTTT. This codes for CASSSDAANTEAFF. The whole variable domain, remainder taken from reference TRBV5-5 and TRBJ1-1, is DAGVTQSPTHLIKTRGQQVTLRCSPISGHKSVSWYQQVLGQGPQFIFQYYEKEERGRGNFPDRFSARQFPNYSSELNVNALLLGDSALYLCASSSDAANTEAFFGQGTRLTVV.

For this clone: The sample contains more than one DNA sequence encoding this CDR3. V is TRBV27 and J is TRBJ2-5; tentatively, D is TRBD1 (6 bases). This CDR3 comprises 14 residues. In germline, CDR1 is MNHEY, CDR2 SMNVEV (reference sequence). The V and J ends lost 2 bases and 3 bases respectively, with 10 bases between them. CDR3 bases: TGTGCCAGCAGTTTACTGGGGGCGGAAGAGACCCAGTACTTC. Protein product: CASSLLGAEETQYF.

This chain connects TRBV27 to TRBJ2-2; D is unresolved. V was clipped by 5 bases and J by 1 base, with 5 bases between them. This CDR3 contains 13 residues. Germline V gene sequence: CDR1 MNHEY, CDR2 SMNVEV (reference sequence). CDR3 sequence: CASSDWNTGELFF. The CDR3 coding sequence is TGTGCCAGCAGTGATTGGAACACCGGGGAGCTGTTTTTT.

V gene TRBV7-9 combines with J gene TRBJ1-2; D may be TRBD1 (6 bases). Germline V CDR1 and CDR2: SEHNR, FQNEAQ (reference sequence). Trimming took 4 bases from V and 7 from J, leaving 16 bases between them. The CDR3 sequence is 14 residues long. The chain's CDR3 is CASSSPGGAIGYTF. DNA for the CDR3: TGTGCCAGCAGCTCGCCCGGGGGGGCGATTGGCTACACCTTC.

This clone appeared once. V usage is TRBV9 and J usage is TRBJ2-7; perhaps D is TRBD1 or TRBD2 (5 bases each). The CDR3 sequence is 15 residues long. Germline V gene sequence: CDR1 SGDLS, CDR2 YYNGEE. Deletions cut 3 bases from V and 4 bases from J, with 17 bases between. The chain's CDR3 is CASSAGTDAAYEQYF. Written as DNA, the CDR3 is TGTGCCAGCAGCGCCGGGACGGACGCGGCGTACGAGCAGTACTTC. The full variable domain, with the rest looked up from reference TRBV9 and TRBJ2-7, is DSGVTQTPKHLITATGQRVTLRCSPRSGDLSVYWYQQSLDQGLQFLIQYYNGEERAKGNILERFSAQQFPDLHSELNLSSLELGDSALYFCASSAGTDAAYEQYFGPGTRLTVT.

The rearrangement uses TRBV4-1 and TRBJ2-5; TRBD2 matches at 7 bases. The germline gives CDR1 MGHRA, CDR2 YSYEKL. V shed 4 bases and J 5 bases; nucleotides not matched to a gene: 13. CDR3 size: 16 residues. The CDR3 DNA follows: TGCGCCAGCAGCCGCCTAGGAGGACTAGGGGCGGAGACCCAGTACTTC. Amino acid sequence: CASSRLGGLGAETQYF.

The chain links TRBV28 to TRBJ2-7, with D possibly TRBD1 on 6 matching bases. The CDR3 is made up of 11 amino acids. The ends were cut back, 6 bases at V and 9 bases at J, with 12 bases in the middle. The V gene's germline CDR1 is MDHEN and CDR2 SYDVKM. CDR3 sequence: CASSQQGRQYF. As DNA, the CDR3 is TGTGCCAGCAGCCAACAGGGCCGGCAGTACTTC.

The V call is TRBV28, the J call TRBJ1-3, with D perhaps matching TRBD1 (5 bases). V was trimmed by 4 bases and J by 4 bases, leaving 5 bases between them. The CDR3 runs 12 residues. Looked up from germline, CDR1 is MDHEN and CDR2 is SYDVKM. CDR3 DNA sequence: TGTGCCAGCAGTTGGGGGGGAAACACCATATATTTT. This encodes CASSWGGNTIYF.

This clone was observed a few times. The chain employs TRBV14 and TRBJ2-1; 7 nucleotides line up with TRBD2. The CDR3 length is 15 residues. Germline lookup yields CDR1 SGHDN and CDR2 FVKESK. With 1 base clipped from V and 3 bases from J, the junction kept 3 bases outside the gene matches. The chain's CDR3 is CASSQGTSVYNEQFF. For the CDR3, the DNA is TGTGCCAGCAGCCAAGGAACTAGCGTCTACAATGAGCAGTTCTTC. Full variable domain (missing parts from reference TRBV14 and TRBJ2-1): EAGVTQFPSHSVIEKGQTVTLRCDPISGHDNLYWYRRVMGKEIKFLLHFVKESKQDESGMPNNRFLAERTGGTYSTLKVQPAELEDSGVYFCASSQGTSVYNEQFFGPGTRLTVL.

CDR3 amino acids: CASSSDRDNEKLFF. The CDR3 nucleotides are TGTGCCAGCAGCTCGGACAGGGACAATGAAAAACTGTTTTTT. The chain is built from TRBV7-9 and TRBJ1-4; TRBD1 matches 8 bases. Germline V gives CDR1 SEHNR, CDR2 FQNEAQ (reference sequence). The CDR3 has 14 residues. Losses at the gene ends were 4 bases for V and 5 bases for J; bases not matched to a gene: 3.

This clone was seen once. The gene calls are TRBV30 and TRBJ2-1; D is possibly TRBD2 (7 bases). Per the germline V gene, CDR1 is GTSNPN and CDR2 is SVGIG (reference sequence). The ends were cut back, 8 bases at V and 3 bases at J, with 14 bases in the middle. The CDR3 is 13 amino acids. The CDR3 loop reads CAGTTTGYNEQFF. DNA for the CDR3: TGTGCCGGGACTACGACAGGCTACAATGAGCAGTTCTTC. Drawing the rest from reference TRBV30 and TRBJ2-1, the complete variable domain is SQTIHQWPATLVQPVGSPLSLECTVEGTSNPNLYWYRQAAGRGLQLLFYSVGIGQISSEVPQNLSASRPQDRQFILSSKKLLLSDSGFYLCAGTTTGYNEQFFGPGTRLTVL.